These 27 T cell receptor beta chains came from one sample sequenced in a study of human T cells and chemical hapten exposure. Sample time point: patch test 1, 2 weeks after DPC sensitization. As to treatment: therapeutic diphenylcyclopropenone sensitization with weekly scalp DPC. Using its own MiXCR run on the RACE reads, TCRdb lists one record per CDR3 protein. Altogether tens of thousands of distinct CDR3 sequences are present, about 11% being singletons, with the ten largest covering roughly 4%. The sample consisted of whole blood, taken in connection with sensitization to the hapten diphenylcyclopropenone (DPC). The receptors originated from a woman aged 60-75 years with alopecia areata. Some clones in this sample may be carry-over from other donors' samples.

This clonotype was counted between two and nine times. The chain recombines TRBV29-1 with TRBJ2-2, with D unresolved. The CDR3 consists of 13 residues. V was clipped by 1 base and J by 1 base, with 4 bases between them. From germline, CDR1 is SQVTM and CDR2 ANQGSEA. In nucleotides, the CDR3 is TGCAGCGTTGAAGTCGGGAACACCGGGGAGCTGTTTTTT. Its protein is CSVEVGNTGELFF.

There are many counts of this clonotype. This rearrangement joins TRBV6-5 to TRBJ2-7, with a possible D match to TRBD1 (5 bases). V lost 0 bases to trimming and J lost 3 bases, with 9 bases between them. This CDR3 comprises 14 residues. CDR1 and CDR2 (germline): MNHEY, SVGAGI. The CDR3 loop is CASSYSHRNYEQYF. Written as DNA, the CDR3 is TGTGCCAGCAGTTACTCACACAGGAACTACGAGCAGTACTTC.

J is TRBJ1-5 and V is TRBV9; tentatively, D is TRBD1 (6 bases). CDR1 and CDR2 (germline): SGDLS, YYNGEE. This CDR3 is 15 amino acids long. The ends were cut back, 1 base at V and 6 bases at J, with 14 bases in the middle. The CDR3 DNA is TGTGCCAGCAGCGTATCGTCCGGGGGCGGTCAGCCCCAGCATTTT. Translating gives CASSVSSGGGQPQHF. The full variable domain, completed using reference TRBV9 and TRBJ1-5, is DSGVTQTPKHLITATGQRVTLRCSPRSGDLSVYWYQQSLDQGLQFLIQYYNGEERAKGNILERFSAQQFPDLHSELNLSSLELGDSALYFCASSVSSGGGQPQHFGDGTRLSIL.

This clonotype was observed many times. This chain connects TRBV3-1 to TRBJ1-1; no definite D call. Germline V CDR1 and CDR2: LGHDT, YNNKEL (reference sequence). The CDR3 is made up of 13 amino acids. V was shortened by 3 bases and J by 5 bases, with 10 bases between the two germline ends. Here the CDR3 reads CASSHGRRTEAFF. Written as DNA, the CDR3 is TGTGCCAGCAGCCATGGGAGGCGGACTGAAGCTTTCTTT.

This clonotype was seen a handful of times. The chain employs TRBV12-3 or TRBV12-4 and TRBJ2-3; tentatively, D is TRBD2 (6 bases). Trimming cost V 3 bases and J 0 bases, with 13 bases left between them. The CDR3 totals 16 residues. CDR3 in amino acids: CASSLWRGRSTDTQYF. The CDR3 DNA sequence: TGTGCCAGCAGTTTGTGGAGGGGCCGAAGCACAGATACGCAGTATTTT.

This clonotype was seen ten or more times. The rearrangement joins TRBV3-1 to TRBJ2-3; either TRBD1 or TRBD2 may supply D (5 bases each). Deletions cut 4 bases from V and 0 bases from J, with 11 bases between. CDR1 is LGHDT and CDR2 is YNNKEL in the germline V gene (reference sequence). CDR3 length equals 15 residues. CDR3 nucleotides: TGTGCCAGCAGCCTGCAGGGAGCTAGCACAGATACGCAGTATTTT. This gives the protein CASSLQGASTDTQYF.

The sample holds many counts of this clonotype. The genes are TRBV30 and TRBJ1-6; TRBD1 might be the D (6 bases). CDR3 length: 15 residues. Trimming took 1 base from V and 9 from J, leaving 16 bases between them. Per germline, CDR1 GTSNPN and CDR2 SVGIG (reference sequence). The CDR3 loop is CAWSAGGRFSSPLHF. The CDR3 region has the DNA TGTGCCTGGAGTGCCGGGGGCCGGTTCAGTTCACCCCTCCACTTT. The full variable domain, completed using reference TRBV30 and TRBJ1-6, is SQTIHQWPATLVQPVGSPLSLECTVEGTSNPNLYWYRQAAGRGLQLLFYSVGIGQISSEVPQNLSASRPQDRQFILSSKKLLLSDSGFYLCAWSAGGRFSSPLHFGNGTRLTVT.

This clonotype occurred a few times. This chain links TRBV7-3 with TRBJ1-6; D is ambiguous. The CDR3 consists of 14 residues. From germline, CDR1 is SGHTA and CDR2 FQGTGA. V gave up 0 bases and J gave up 7 bases, with 7 bases separating them. CDR3 loop: CASSLTLGNSPLHF. In DNA, the CDR3 is TGTGCCAGCAGCTTAACGTTGGGGAATTCACCCCTCCACTTT.

This clonotype has more than one count but fewer than ten. V and J are TRBV6-1 and TRBJ1-3; 7 bases align to TRBD1. The V gene end was trimmed by 4 bases and the J gene end by 3 bases; junction bases not matched to a gene: 9. The CDR3 sequence is 16 residues long. Looked up from germline, CDR1 is MNHNS and CDR2 is SASEGT. For the CDR3, the DNA is TGTGCCAGCAGTGCGACCGGGACAGACTTTGGAAACACCATATATTTT. It yields the protein CASSATGTDFGNTIYF.

There are many counts of this clonotype. The J gene is TRBJ1-1, the V gene TRBV7-9, with unresolved D. The ends were cut back, 7 bases at V and 6 bases at J, with 15 bases in the middle. Germline V gene lookup returns CDR1 SEHNR and CDR2 FQNEAQ (reference sequence). The CDR3 has 13 residues. The CDR3 loop is CASTISGVAEAFF. The CDR3 DNA follows: TGTGCCAGCACCATTAGTGGGGTTGCTGAAGCTTTCTTT.

This clonotype was observed at least ten times. This chain joins TRBV10-3 and TRBJ2-7; the D is unclear. V lost 4 bases and J lost 2, with 9 bases in between. Germline lookup yields CDR1 ENHRY and CDR2 SYGVKD. The CDR3 is 13 amino acids. CDR3 nucleotides: TGTGCCATCAGTGGGAAAGCTACCTACGAGCAGTACTTC. Translated, it gives CAISGKATYEQYF.

This clonotype was recorded at least ten times. The chain has TRBV30 and TRBJ1-6, with D maybe TRBD1 (6 bases). With 0 bases removed from V and 7 bases from J, the gap between germline ends came to 13 bases. Germline loops: CDR1 GTSNPN, CDR2 SVGIG (reference sequence). This CDR3 contains 15 residues. The CDR3, as DNA: TGTGCCTGGAGTGTCGGCCAGGGGCGGAATTCACCCCTCCACTTT. Protein: CAWSVGQGRNSPLHF.

This clonotype turned up a few times. The chain combines TRBV5-4 with TRBJ1-1; D unresolved. V was shortened by 0 bases and J by 1 base, with 10 bases between the two germline ends. The CDR3 extends over 15 amino acids. The germline CDR1 and CDR2 sequences are SGHNT and YYREEE (reference sequence). CDR3 sequence reads: CASSLGQGRNTEAFF. The CDR3 nucleotides read TGTGCCAGCAGCTTGGGGCAAGGGCGGAACACTGAAGCTTTCTTT.

In its sample, this clonotype was seen a few times. The J gene is TRBJ2-2, the V gene TRBV9; maybe TRBD2 (5 bases). Trimming took 6 bases from V and 6 from J, leaving 15 bases between them. The CDR3 contains 14 residues. In germline, CDR1 is SGDLS, CDR2 YYNGEE. CDR3 bases: TGTGCCAGCACCGCCGGAGAGGGCGCCGGGGAGCTGTTTTTT. Translation gives CASTAGEGAGELFF.

This clonotype was seen more than once but under ten times. This chain links TRBV7-9 with TRBJ2-3; TRBD2 aligns across 12 bases. This CDR3 has 16 amino acids. The ends lost 5 bases at V and 0 bases at J; junction bases unmatched: 3. CDR1 SEHNR and CDR2 FQNEAQ come from the germline V gene (reference sequence). This CDR3 is CASSGGTSGSTDTQYF. CDR3 DNA: TGTGCCAGCAGCGGAGGGACTAGCGGGAGCACAGATACGCAGTATTTT. Together with reference TRBV7-9 and TRBJ2-3, the CDR3 gives the full variable domain: DTGVSQNPRHKITKRGQNVTFRCDPISEHNRLYWYRQTLGQGPEFLTYFQNEAQLEKSRLLSDRFSAERPKGSFSTLEIQRTEQGDSAMYLCASSGGTSGSTDTQYFGPGTRLTVL.

The V and J genes are TRBV2 and TRBJ1-1; a weak D match, TRBD1 (6 bases). V shed 3 bases and J shed 8 bases, with 19 bases lying between them. The CDR3 sequence is 15 residues long. Germline CDR1 SNHLY, CDR2 FYNNEI. This CDR3 reads CASSDPGQPWFEAFF. The CDR3 nucleotides are TGTGCCAGCAGTGACCCTGGACAGCCCTGGTTCGAAGCTTTCTTT.

With regard to this clonotype: A much larger clone differs from this one at a single base, so this may be a read error. Because the CDR3 is missing its conserved closing phenylalanine or tryptophan, this is likely a read error. The chain couples TRBV10-3 to TRBJ1-2; 7 bases map to TRBD1. Germline V gene sequence: CDR1 ENHRY, CDR2 SYGVKD. This CDR3 comprises 12 residues. V trimming: 5 bases; J trimming: 3 bases; junction bases outside the gene matches: 0. CDR3 sequence: CAISTGDYGYTY. The CDR3 DNA reads as TGTGCCATCAGTACAGGGGACTATGGCTACACCTAC.

This clonotype was seen repeatedly, ten times or more. The V and J genes are TRBV12-3 or TRBV12-4 and TRBJ2-3; 8 bases line up with TRBD2. The CDR3 spans 15 residues. V shed 3 bases and J 5 bases; nucleotides not matched to a gene: 7. CDR3 amino acids: CASSFIQRGLDTQYF. DNA of the CDR3: TGTGCCAGCAGTTTCATCCAGCGGGGGTTAGATACGCAGTATTTT.

V is TRBV12-3 or TRBV12-4 and J is TRBJ1-4; D gene uncertain. V lost 2 bases and J 8 bases, leaving 6 bases between the germline ends. The CDR3 extends over 12 amino acids. This CDR3 reads CASSLLGEKLFF. CDR3 nucleotide sequence: TGTGCCAGCAGTTTATTGGGGGAAAAACTGTTTTTT.

This clonotype came up many times. This chain links TRBV3-1 with TRBJ1-5; a weak D match, TRBD1 (6 bases). CDR3 length equals 15 residues. V was pared by 5 bases and J by 4 bases, with 15 bases between. The germline gives CDR1 LGHDT, CDR2 YNNKEL (reference sequence). The DNA for the CDR3 is TGTGCCAGCAGCGAGGGACACGGCGAGAATCAGCCCCAGCATTTT. This codes for CASSEGHGENQPQHF.

This clonotype was seen at least ten times. The gene calls are TRBV12-3 or TRBV12-4 and TRBJ2-5; D gene uncertain. V was shortened by 6 bases and J by 1 base, with 9 bases between the two germline ends. This CDR3 region has 13 residues. CDR3: CASRAQIQETQYF. CDR3 DNA sequence: TGTGCCAGCAGAGCGCAGATCCAAGAGACCCAGTACTTC.

This clonotype was seen ten or more times. The chain is built from TRBV29-1 and TRBJ1-1; D might be TRBD1 (5 bases). V dropped 5 bases and J dropped 1 base, with 11 bases sitting between them. Germline V gene data show CDR1 as SQVTM and CDR2 as ANQGSEA. The CDR3 loop spans 13 amino acids. The CDR3 reads CSVQLQGNTEAFF. DNA of the CDR3: TGCAGCGTTCAATTGCAGGGGAACACTGAAGCTTTCTTT.

J is TRBJ2-3 and V is TRBV13; D not certain. Germline V CDR1 and CDR2: PRHDT, FYEKMQ (reference sequence). The CDR3 has 12 residues. Trimming left V 5 bases short and J 4 bases short, with 7 bases between. The CDR3 DNA reads TGTGCCAGCAGCCGATGGTCAGATACGCAGTATTTT. It encodes CASSRWSDTQYF.

V is TRBV4-1 and J is TRBJ1-3; D perhaps matches TRBD1 (5 bases). The CDR3 loop spans 16 amino acids. V was trimmed by 4 bases and J by 0 bases, leaving 13 bases between them. Germline CDR1 is MGHRA and CDR2 is YSYEKL. CDR3 DNA sequence: TGCGCCAGCAGCCTTCAGCCAGGGTCCTCTGGAAACACCATATATTTT. Translation gives CASSLQPGSSGNTIYF.

This clonotype has only a few counts. The rearrangement joins TRBV6-4 to TRBJ1-1; 10 positions match TRBD1. In germline, CDR1 is MRHNA, CDR2 SNTAGT. The CDR3 extends over 13 amino acids. The V segment lost 8 bases and the J segment 5 bases; nucleotides outside the gene matches: 5. The CDR3 spells CASGTGEGTEAFF. CDR3 coding DNA: TGTGCCAGCGGGACAGGGGAAGGGACTGAAGCTTTCTTT.

This clonotype was observed many times. The CDR3 nucleotides are TGTGCCTGGCAGGGACAGCCCCAAGAGACCCAGTACTTC. Amino acids: CAWQGQPQETQYF. The chain carries TRBV30 and TRBJ2-5, with 7 bases lining up with TRBD1. Germline CDR1 and CDR2: GTSNPN and SVGIG (reference sequence). J gave up 1 base and V 5 bases, and 4 bases lay outside the gene matches. The CDR3 contains 13 residues.

The chain joins TRBV5-1 to TRBJ1-1; the D is unclear. The CDR3 is 12 residues long. Between the trimmed V and J ends, which lost 4 bases and 4 bases, there was a span of 8 bases. The V gene's germline CDR1 is SGHRS and CDR2 YFSETQ. The chain's CDR3 is CASSRESTEAFF. The DNA for the CDR3 is TGCGCCAGCAGCCGGGAGAGCACTGAAGCTTTCTTT.